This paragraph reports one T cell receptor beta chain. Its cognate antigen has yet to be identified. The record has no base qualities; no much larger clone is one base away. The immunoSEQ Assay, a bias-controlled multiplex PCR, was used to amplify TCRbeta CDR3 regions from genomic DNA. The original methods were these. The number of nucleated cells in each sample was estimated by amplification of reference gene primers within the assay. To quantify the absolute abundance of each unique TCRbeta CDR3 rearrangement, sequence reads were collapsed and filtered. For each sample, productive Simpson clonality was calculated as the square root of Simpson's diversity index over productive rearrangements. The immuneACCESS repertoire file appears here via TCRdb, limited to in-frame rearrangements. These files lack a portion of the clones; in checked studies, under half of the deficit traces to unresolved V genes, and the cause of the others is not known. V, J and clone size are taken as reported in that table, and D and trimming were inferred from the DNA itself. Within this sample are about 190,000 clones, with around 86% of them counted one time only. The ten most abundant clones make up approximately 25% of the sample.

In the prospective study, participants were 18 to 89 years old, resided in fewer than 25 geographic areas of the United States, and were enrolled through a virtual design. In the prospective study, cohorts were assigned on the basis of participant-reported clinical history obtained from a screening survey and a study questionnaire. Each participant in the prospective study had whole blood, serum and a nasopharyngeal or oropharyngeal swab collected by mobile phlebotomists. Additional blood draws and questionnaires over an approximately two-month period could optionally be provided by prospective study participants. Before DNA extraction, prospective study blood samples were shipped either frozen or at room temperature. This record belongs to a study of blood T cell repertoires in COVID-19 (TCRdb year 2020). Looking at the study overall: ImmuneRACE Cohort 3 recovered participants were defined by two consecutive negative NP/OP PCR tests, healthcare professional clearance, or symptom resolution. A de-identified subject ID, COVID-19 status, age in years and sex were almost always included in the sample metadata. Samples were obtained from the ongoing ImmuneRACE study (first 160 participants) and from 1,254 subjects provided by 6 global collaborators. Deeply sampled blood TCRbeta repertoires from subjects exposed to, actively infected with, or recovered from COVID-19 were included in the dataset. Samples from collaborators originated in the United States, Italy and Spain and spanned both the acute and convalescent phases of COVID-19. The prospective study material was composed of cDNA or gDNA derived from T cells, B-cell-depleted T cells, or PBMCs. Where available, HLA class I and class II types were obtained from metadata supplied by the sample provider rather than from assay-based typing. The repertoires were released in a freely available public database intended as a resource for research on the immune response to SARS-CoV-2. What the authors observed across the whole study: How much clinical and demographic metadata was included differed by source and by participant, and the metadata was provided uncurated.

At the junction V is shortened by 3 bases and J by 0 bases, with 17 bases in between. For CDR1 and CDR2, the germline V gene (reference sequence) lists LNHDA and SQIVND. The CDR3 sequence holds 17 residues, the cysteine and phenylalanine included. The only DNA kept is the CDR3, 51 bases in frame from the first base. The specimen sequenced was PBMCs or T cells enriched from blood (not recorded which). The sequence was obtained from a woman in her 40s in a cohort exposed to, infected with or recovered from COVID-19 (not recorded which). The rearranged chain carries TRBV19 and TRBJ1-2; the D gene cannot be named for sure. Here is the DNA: TGTGCCAGTAGTATTTCTCTCGGTAGGAGTCCTAACTATGGCTACACCTTC. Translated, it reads CASSISLGRSPNYGYTF.